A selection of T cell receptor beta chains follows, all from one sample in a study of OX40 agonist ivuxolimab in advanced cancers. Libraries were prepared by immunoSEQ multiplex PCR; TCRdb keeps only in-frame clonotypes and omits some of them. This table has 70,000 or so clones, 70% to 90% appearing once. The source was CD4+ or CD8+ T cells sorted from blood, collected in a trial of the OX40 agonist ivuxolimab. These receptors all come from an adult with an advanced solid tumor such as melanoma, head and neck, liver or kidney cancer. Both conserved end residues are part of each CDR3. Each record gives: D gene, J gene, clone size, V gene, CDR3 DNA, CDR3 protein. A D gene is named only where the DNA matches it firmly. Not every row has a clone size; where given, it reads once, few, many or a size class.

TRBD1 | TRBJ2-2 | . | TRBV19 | TGTGCCAGTAGGAAGGGACAGGGAGCCGGGGAGCTGTTTTTT | CASRKGQGAGELFF
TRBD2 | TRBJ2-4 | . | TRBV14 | TGTGCCAGCAGCCAAGAGTATGGGACTAGCGGGAGTCTTGCCAAAAACATTCAGTACTTC | CASSQEYGTSGSLAKNIQYF
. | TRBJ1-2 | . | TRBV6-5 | TGTGCCAGCAGTTACGCCGACAGCGACTATGGCTACACCTTC | CASSYADSDYGYTF
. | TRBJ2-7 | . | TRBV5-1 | TGCGCCAGCAGCTTGGAGCTCAGGGGCGAGCAGTACTTC | CASSLELRGEQYF
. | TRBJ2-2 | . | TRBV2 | TGTGCCAGCAGTTTACAGGGCTGGACCGGGGAGCTGTTTTTT | CASSLQGWTGELFF
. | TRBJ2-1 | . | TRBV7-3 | TGTGCCAGCAGCGCGGGACGGGGCAATGAGCAGTTCTTC | CASSAGRGNEQFF
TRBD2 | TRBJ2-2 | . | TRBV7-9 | TGTGCCAGCAGCGGACTAGCGGGAGGGTACACCGGGGAGCTGTTTTTT | CASSGLAGGYTGELFF
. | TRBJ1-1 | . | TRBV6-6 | TGTGCCAGCAGTTTGGAGGGAAACACTGAAGCTTTCTTT | CASSLEGNTEAFF
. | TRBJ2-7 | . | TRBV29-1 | TGCAGCGTTGGCGTCAATCTAAGAGGCGAGCAGTACTTC | CSVGVNLRGEQYF
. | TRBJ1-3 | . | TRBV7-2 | TGTGCCAGCAGCTTAGCCTTGGCAAGCTCTGGAAACACCATATATTTT | CASSLALASSGNTIYF
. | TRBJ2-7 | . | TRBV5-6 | TGTGCCAGCAGCTACCGGGACAACAACGAGCAGTACTTC | CASSYRDNNEQYF
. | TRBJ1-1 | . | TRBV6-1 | TGTGCCAGCCAGAATTTGGTCGAGGAAGCTTTCTTT | CASQNLVEEAFF
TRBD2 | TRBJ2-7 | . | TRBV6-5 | TGTGCCAGCAGGGACCGCGGGAGGGCCTACGAGCAGTACTTC | CASRDRGRAYEQYF
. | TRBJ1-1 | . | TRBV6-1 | TGTGCCAGCAGTGAAGGGGTGACACGGATGAACACTGAAGCTTTCTTT | CASSEGVTRMNTEAFF
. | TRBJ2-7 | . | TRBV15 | TGTGCCACCAGCAGAGATACGACAGCCCACGAGCAGTACTTC | CATSRDTTAHEQYF
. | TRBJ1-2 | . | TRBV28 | TGTGCCAGCAGTTTATCCCGGACCATAGCAACTGGCTACACCTTC | CASSLSRTIATGYTF
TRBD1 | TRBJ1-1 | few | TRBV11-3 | TGTGCCAGCAGCGCCGGGACAGCCATGAACACTGAAGCTTTCTTT | CASSAGTAMNTEAFF
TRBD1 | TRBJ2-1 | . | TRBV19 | TGTGCCAGTAGTCCACAGGGGGGATACAATGATGGGCAGTTCTTC | CASSPQGGYNDGQFF
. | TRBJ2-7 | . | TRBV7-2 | TGTGCCAGCAGCTTACCCCGTGCCGAGCAGTACTTC | CASSLPRAEQYF
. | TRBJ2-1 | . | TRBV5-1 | TGCGCCAGTCGCGTGGGGAGTGCCAACAATGAGCAGTTCTTC | CASRVGSANNEQFF
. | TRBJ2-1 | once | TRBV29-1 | TGCAGCGTTGATCTTGGGCAGGGGAGCTCCTACAATGAGCAGTTCTTC | CSVDLGQGSSYNEQFF
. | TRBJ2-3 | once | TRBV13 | TGTGCCAGCAGCTTACAGTCTGCCGGAACAGATACGCAGTATTTT | CASSLQSAGTDTQYF
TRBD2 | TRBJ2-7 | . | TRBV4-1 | TGCGCCAGCAGCCAAGAGGGAGGGGCCTACGAGCAGTACTTC | CASSQEGGAYEQYF
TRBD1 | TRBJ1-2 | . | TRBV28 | TGTGCCAGCAGTCTCAGGGGGCGCGGAAACTATGGCTACACCTTC | CASSLRGRGNYGYTF
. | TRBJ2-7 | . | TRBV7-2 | TGTGCCAGCAGCGTCCAATGGGGGTTGAGCGACGAGCAGTACTTC | CASSVQWGLSDEQYF
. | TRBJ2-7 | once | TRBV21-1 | TGTGCCAGCAGCAAAGCGAGCTCCTACGAGCAGTACTTC | CASSKASSYEQYF
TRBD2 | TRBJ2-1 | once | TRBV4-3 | TGCGCCAGCAGCCAAGCACTAGCGGGAGTATATGAGCAGTTCTTC | CASSQALAGVYEQFF
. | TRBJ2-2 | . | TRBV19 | TGTGCCAGTAGTACCAAGTGGGGGAGGTCGAACACCGGGGAGCTGTTTTTT | CASSTKWGRSNTGELFF
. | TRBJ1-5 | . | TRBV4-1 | TGCGCCAGCAGTGAAATCGAGGATTTTAGCAATCAGCCCCAGCATTTT | CASSEIEDFSNQPQHF
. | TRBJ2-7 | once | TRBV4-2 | TGTGCCAGCAGCCAAGGGTCGGGACTTTCCTACGAGCAGTACTTC | CASSQGSGLSYEQYF
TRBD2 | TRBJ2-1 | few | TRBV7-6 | TGTGCCAGCAGCGCTCGACTAGCGGGAGGGGAATATGAGCAGTTCTTC | CASSARLAGGEYEQFF
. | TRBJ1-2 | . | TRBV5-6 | TGTGCCAGCAGCTTGGGGAGAGAAGATATTGGCTACACCTTC | CASSLGREDIGYTF
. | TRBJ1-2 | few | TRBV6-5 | TGTGCCAGCAGTTACTCTGGCTATGGCTACACCTTC | CASSYSGYGYTF
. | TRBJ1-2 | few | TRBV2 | TGTGCCAGCAGTGCTGGACCAAGATATGGCTACACCTTC | CASSAGPRYGYTF